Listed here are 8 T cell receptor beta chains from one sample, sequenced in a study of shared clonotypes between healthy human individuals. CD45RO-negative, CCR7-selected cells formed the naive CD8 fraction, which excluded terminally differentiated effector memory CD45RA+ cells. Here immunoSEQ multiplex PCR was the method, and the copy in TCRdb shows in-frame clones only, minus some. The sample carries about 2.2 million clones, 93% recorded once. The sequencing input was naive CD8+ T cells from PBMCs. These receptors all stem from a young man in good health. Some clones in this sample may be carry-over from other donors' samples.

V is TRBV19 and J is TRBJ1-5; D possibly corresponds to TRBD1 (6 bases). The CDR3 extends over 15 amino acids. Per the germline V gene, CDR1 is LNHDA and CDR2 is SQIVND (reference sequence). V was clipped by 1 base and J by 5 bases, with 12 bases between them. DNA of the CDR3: TGTGCCAGTAGTATAGGGCGGGGGGGCTATCAGCCCCAGCATTTT. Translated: CASSIGRGGYQPQHF.

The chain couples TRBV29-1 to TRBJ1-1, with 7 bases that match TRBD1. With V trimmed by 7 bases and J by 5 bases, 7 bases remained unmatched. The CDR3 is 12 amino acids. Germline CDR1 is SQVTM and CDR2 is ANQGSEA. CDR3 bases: TGCAGCGCCAGACAGGGTGGGACTGAAGCTTTCTTT. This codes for CSARQGGTEAFF.

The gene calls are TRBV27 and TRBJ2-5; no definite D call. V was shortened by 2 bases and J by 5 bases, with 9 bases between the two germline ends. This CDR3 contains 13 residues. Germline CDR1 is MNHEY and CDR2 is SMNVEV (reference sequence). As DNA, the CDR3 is TGTGCCAGCAGTTTACGGGTTCGGGAGACCCAGTACTTC. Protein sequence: CASSLRVRETQYF.

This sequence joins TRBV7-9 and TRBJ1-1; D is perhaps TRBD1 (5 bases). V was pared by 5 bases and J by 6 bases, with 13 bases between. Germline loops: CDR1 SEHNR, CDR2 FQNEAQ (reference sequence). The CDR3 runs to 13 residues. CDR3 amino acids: CASSDPGGAEAFF. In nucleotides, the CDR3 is TGTGCCAGCAGCGACCCCGGGGGAGCTGAAGCTTTCTTT.

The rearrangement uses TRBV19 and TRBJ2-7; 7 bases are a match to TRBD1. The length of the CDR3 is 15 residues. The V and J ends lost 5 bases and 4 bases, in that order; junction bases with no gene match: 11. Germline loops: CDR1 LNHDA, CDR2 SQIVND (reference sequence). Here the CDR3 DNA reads TGTGCCAGTAGTCCACGACAGGGCCTTGGGTACGAGCAGTACTTC. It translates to CASSPRQGLGYEQYF.

The CDR3 region has the DNA TGCAGCGTTGAAGATTTATGGGGAGTGAACACTGAAGCTTTCTTT. This sequence encodes CSVEDLWGVNTEAFF. This chain connects TRBV29-1 to TRBJ1-1; D gene uncertain. The CDR3 is 15 amino acids. Trimming cost V 0 bases and J 0 bases, with 11 bases left between them. Per germline, CDR1 SQVTM and CDR2 ANQGSEA.

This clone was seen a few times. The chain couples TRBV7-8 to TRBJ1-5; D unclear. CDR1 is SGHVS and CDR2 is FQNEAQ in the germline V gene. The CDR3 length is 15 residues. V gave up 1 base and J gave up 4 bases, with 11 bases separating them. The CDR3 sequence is CASSLGTVANQPQHF. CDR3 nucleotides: TGTGCCAGCAGCTTAGGCACAGTCGCTAATCAGCCCCAGCATTTT.

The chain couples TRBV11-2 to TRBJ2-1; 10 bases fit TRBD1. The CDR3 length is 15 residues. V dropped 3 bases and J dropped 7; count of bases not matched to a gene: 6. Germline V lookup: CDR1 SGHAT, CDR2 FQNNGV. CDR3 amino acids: CASSFGQGVANEQFF. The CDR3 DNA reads TGTGCCAGCAGCTTCGGACAGGGGGTTGCAAATGAGCAGTTCTTC.